This T cell receptor beta chain stems from a study of T cell repertoires in cytomegalovirus infection. Germline loops: CDR1 SGHTA, CDR2 FQGNSA. V shed 9 bases and J 8 bases; nucleotides not matched to a gene: 3. This CDR3 is built from 11 residues. One entry per CDR3 protein results from TCRdb running MiXCR on the reads. Of 640,000 or so distinct CDR3 sequences listed, around 30% are singletons. There are many counts of this clonotype. Its antigen is not known. Study-level points and caveats: Dominating the ex vivo response were TCR beta clonotypes that were CMV-specific and HLA-C-restricted.

The chain couples TRBV7-2 to TRBJ2-4; 8 bases align to TRBD1. Sequencing used cultured PBMCs, obtained from culture after CMV antigen stimulation. This clonotype was obtained from a human donor in good health (CMV status not recorded). Some clones in this sample may be carry-over from other donors' samples. CDR3 nucleotides: TGTGCCAGGGACAGGGTTGACATTCAGTACTTC. It is translated as CARDRVDIQYF. The full variable domain, rest sourced from reference TRBV7-2 and TRBJ2-4, is GAGVSQSPSNKVTEKGKDVELRCDPISGHTALYWYRQSLGQGLEFLIYFQGNSAPDKSGLPSDRFSAERTGGSVSTLTIQRTQQEDSAVYLCARDRVDIQYFGAGTRLSVL.